Shown below are 9 T cell receptor beta chains from a single sample sequenced in a study of T cell responses to AZD1222 COVID-19 vaccine. Assay: immunoSEQ multiplex PCR; the TCRdb copy retains only in-frame clones and omits some. The sample lists some 100,000 clones; more than 75% were seen once. The sample consisted of peripheral blood, taken on day 0 of AZD1222 vaccination. Source of these receptors: an adult in good health.

The chain joins TRBV29-1 to TRBJ1-4; D may be TRBD1 (6 bases). Trimming left V 4 bases short and J 3 bases short, with 12 bases between. The CDR3 length is 14 residues. CDR1 and CDR2 from the germline V gene are SQVTM and ANQGSEA. The CDR3 nucleotides read TGCAGCGTTGCCCGGGGGGCGCCTAATGAAAAACTGTTTTTT. This translates into CSVARGAPNEKLFF.

The chain's CDR3 is CASSRDYRESTDTQYF. CDR3 nucleotides: TGTGCCAGCAGCAGAGACTACAGGGAAAGCACAGATACGCAGTATTTT. This chain connects TRBV2 to TRBJ2-3; D perhaps matches TRBD1 (6 bases). V lost 6 bases to trimming and J lost 0 bases, with 16 bases between them. The CDR3 is 16 residues long. CDR1 and CDR2 from the germline V gene are SNHLY and FYNNEI.

This clone showed up just a few times. The V gene is TRBV4-1, the J gene TRBJ2-2, with D uncertain. From germline, CDR1 is MGHRA and CDR2 YSYEKL. The CDR3 sequence is 14 residues long. V was shortened by 6 bases and J by 4 bases, with 12 bases between the two germline ends. The CDR3 loop reads CASRAQHPTGELFF. CDR3 sequence (DNA): TGCGCCAGCAGGGCACAACACCCCACCGGGGAGCTGTTTTTT.

The genes are TRBV19 and TRBJ1-1, with 8 bases fitting TRBD1. The CDR3 totals 13 residues. V lost 5 bases, J lost 1 base, and 0 bases stayed unmatched. Germline V gene sequence: CDR1 LNHDA, CDR2 SQIVND (reference sequence). The CDR3 sequence is CASSQGANTEAFF. The CDR3 DNA reads TGTGCCAGTAGTCAGGGGGCGAACACTGAAGCTTTCTTT.

V and J are TRBV28 and TRBJ2-1, with TRBD2 matching 7 bases. CDR3 length: 15 amino acids. The V gene's germline CDR1 is MDHEN and CDR2 SYDVKM. The ends lost 6 bases at V and 4 bases at J; junction bases unmatched: 9. The CDR3 DNA sequence: TGTGCCAGCAGCCACGGACTAGGCCCTTACAATGAGCAGTTCTTC. It encodes CASSHGLGPYNEQFF. Filled out from reference TRBV28 and TRBJ2-1, the complete variable domain reads DVKVTQSSRYLVKRTGEKVFLECVQDMDHENMFWYRQDPGLGLRLIYFSYDVKMKEKGDIPEGYSVSREKKERFSLILESASTNQTSMYLCASSHGLGPYNEQFFGPGTRLTVL.

V gene TRBV7-9 combines with J gene TRBJ1-6; 7 bases align to TRBD1. The CDR3 has 13 residues. Germline lookup yields CDR1 SEHNR and CDR2 FQNEAQ (reference sequence). V lost 3 bases to trimming and J lost 8 bases; unmatched junction nucleotides: 1. The CDR3 region has the DNA TGTGCCAGCAGCTTCCAGGGGGATTCACCCCTCCACTTT. It specifies CASSFQGDSPLHF.

The V gene is TRBV29-1, the J gene TRBJ1-5; 10 bases agree with TRBD1. The CDR3 spans 13 residues. Losses at the gene ends were 4 bases for V and 5 bases for J; bases not matched to a gene: 2. CDR1 and CDR2 from the germline V gene are SQVTM and ANQGSEA. CDR3: CSVAGTGDQPQHF. CDR3 nucleotide sequence: TGCAGCGTTGCGGGGACAGGGGATCAGCCCCAGCATTTT. The whole variable domain, remainder taken from reference TRBV29-1 and TRBJ1-5, is SAVISQKPSRDICQRGTSLTIQCQVDSQVTMMFWYRQQPGQSLTLIATANQGSEATYESGFVIDKFPISRPNLTFSTLTVSNMSPEDSSIYLCSVAGTGDQPQHFGDGTRLSIL.

This clone was seen a single time. J is TRBJ2-7 and V is TRBV19; D possibly corresponds to TRBD1 (6 bases). This CDR3 contains 14 residues. V gave up 0 bases and J gave up 3 bases, with 9 bases separating them. The germline V gene has CDR1 LNHDA and CDR2 SQIVND (reference sequence). CDR3: CASSIEDSLYEQYF. The CDR3 DNA reads TGTGCCAGTAGTATAGAGGACAGTCTCTACGAGCAGTACTTC.

The chain has TRBV5-4 and TRBJ1-6; D perhaps matches TRBD1 (5 bases). Germline V gives CDR1 SGHNT, CDR2 YYREEE (reference sequence). The ends were cut back, 3 bases at V and 7 bases at J, with 14 bases in the middle. The CDR3 sequence is 15 residues long. The CDR3 sequence: CASSSGQGGNSPLHF. The CDR3, as DNA: TGTGCCAGCAGCTCAGGGCAGGGTGGAAATTCACCCCTCCACTTT.